This T cell receptor beta chain is from a study of monozygotic twins with inflammatory bowel disease. Study-wide results and limits: Healthy co-twins exceeded IBD patients in TCRbeta diversity as measured by inverse Simpson. Relative clonotype sharing with others was diminished in IBD patients versus healthy twins, particularly with disease activity. Since immunosuppressive treatments differed, patient repertoires may have gained added variability.

The TCR libraries each used total RNA (approximately 3,300 ng per library). TCRdb reworked the 5' RACE reads into one entry per CDR3 protein, no DNA. In total, the table holds roughly 90,000 distinct CDR3 sequences. The CDR3 sequence is 15 residues long. To note about this clonotype: Its antigen is unknown.

This TCR derives from a human donor with ulcerative colitis or Crohn's disease, or a healthy co-twin of an affected twin (not recorded which). This rearrangement joins TRBV12-3 or TRBV12-4 to TRBJ1-2; there is no DNA to check the TCRdb D call of TRBD1. The specimen was blood. CDR3 in amino acids: CASLHMGGHGTGYTF.